Shown below are 7 T cell receptor beta chains from a single sample sequenced in a study of patients and donors after allogeneic stem cell transplantation. Via MiXCR, TCRdb re-called the RT-PCR reads, giving one row per CDR3 protein. The sample consists of 920,000 or so distinct CDR3 sequences, 18% of them appearing once. Sequenced material: blood, either unsorted or a sorted T cell fraction (not recorded which). The receptor source for this set is a human donor who was either an allogeneic HSCT recipient or a stem cell or donor lymphocyte infusion donor (not recorded which). It is not recorded whose cells these are; they may come from a transplant donor.

There are many counts of this clonotype. The gene calls are TRBV27 and TRBJ2-4; D perhaps matches TRBD1 (7 bases). Germline V lookup: CDR1 MNHEY, CDR2 SMNVEV (reference sequence). The CDR3 runs to 18 residues. V was trimmed by 5 bases and J by 1 base, leaving 21 bases between them. CDR3 in DNA: TGTGCCAGCAGTCCTACCCTAGCGACAGGGACGGCCAAAAACATTCAGTACTTC. It codes for CASSPTLATGTAKNIQYF.

The chain employs TRBV12-3 or TRBV12-4 and TRBJ2-7; 7 nucleotides agree with TRBD2. J gave up 5 bases and V 2 bases, and 15 bases lay outside the gene matches. The CDR3 runs to 17 residues. The CDR3 DNA reads TGTGCCAGCAGTTTAAAAGTCTCCACTAGCGCGGTCCACGAGCAGTACTTC. Its translation is CASSLKVSTSAVHEQYF.

In nucleotides, the CDR3 is TGTGCCAGCAGCTTAGCGCCACCGTCACTAGCGTTCAACAATGAGCAGTTCTTC. It is translated as CASSLAPPSLAFNNEQFF. The chain couples TRBV7-8 to TRBJ2-1; 7 bases map to TRBD2. This CDR3 spans 18 amino acids. V trimming: 0 bases; J trimming: 5 bases; junction bases outside the gene matches: 13. Germline V gene data show CDR1 as SGHVS and CDR2 as FQNEAQ.

This clonotype was picked up many times. The chain has TRBV12-3 or TRBV12-4 and TRBJ2-6, with D uncertain. V lost 5 bases and J 0 bases, leaving 2 bases between the germline ends. The CDR3 length is 13 residues. The CDR3 region has the DNA TGTGCCAGCAGTGACTCTGGGGCCAACGTCCTGACTTTC. It is translated as CASSDSGANVLTF.

This clonotype was counted only a few times. The gene calls are TRBV9 and TRBJ2-7; a weak D match, TRBD2 (5 bases). The CDR3 has 14 amino acids. CDR1 is SGDLS, CDR2 YYNGEE, per germline. V lost 4 bases and J lost 6, with 17 bases in between. CDR3 DNA sequence: TGTGCCAGCAGCCGCGGAGGTTCAAGTGGCGAGCAGTACTTC. Its protein product is CASSRGGSSGEQYF.

The genes are TRBV9 and TRBJ2-3, with D uncertain. Trimming shortened V by 0 bases and J by 0 bases, and 8 bases separated the two germline ends. The CDR3 runs 15 residues. Germline-derived CDR1 and CDR2 are SGDLS and YYNGEE. CDR3 sequence: CASSVEGYSTDTQYF. CDR3 nucleotide sequence: TGTGCCAGCAGCGTAGAGGGTTATAGCACAGATACGCAGTATTTT.

The gene calls are TRBV30 and TRBJ2-7; unclear D gene. Trimming stripped 5 bases from V and 4 bases from J, with 9 bases between. The germline V gene has CDR1 GTSNPN and CDR2 SVGIG (reference sequence). The CDR3 covers 11 residues. The CDR3 protein is CAWGKVYEQYF. Here the CDR3 DNA reads TGTGCCTGGGGGAAAGTTTACGAGCAGTACTTC.